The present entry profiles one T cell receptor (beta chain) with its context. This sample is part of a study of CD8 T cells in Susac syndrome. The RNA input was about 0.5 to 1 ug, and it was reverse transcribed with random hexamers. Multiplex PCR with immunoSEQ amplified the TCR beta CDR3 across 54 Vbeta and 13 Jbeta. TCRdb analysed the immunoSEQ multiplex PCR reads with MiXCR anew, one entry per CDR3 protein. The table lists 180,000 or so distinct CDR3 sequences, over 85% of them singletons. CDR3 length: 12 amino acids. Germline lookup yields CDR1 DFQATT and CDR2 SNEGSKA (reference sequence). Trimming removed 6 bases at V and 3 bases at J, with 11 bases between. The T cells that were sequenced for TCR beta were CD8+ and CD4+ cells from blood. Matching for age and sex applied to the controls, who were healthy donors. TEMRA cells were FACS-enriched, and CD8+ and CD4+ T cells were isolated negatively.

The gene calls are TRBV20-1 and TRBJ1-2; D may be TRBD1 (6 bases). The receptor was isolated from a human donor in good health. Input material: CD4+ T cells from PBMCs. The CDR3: CSARDNHYGYTF. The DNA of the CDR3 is TGCAGTGCAAGGGACAACCACTATGGCTACACCTTC.